What follows is one T cell receptor beta chain and its context. The specificity of this receptor is unknown. No quality values exist for individual bases; no much larger clone is one base distant. Including the terminal cysteine and phenylalanine, the CDR3 comprises 17 residues. Solely the CDR3 DNA is kept, with 51 bases framed from the first base. CDR1 and CDR2, looked up from the germline V gene, are SGHAT and FQNNGV. V and J lose 1 base and 2 bases, and a span of 14 bases separates them. This record belongs to a study of blood T cell repertoires in COVID-19 (dated by TCRdb to between 2020 and 2021). Regarding the study in general: The collaborator samples originated in the United States, Italy and Spain and spanned the acute and convalescent phases of COVID-19. The material from the prospective study consisted of cDNA or gDNA derived from T cells, B-cell-depleted T cells, or PBMCs. Subjects who had been exposed to COVID-19, were actively infected with it, or had recovered from it provided the deeply sampled blood TCRbeta repertoires that made up the dataset. The repertoires were released in a freely available public database meant as a resource for research on the immune response to SARS-CoV-2. Samples came from the ongoing ImmuneRACE study (first 160 participants) plus 1,254 subjects from 6 global collaborators. The sample metadata nearly always contained a de-identified subject ID, COVID-19 status, age in years and sex. Where available, HLA class I and class II types were obtained from metadata supplied by the sample provider rather than from assay-based typing. Broader findings and caveats from the paper: The amount of clinical and demographic metadata varied by source and participant and was provided uncurated.

Samples from volunteer blood donors who had recovered from COVID-19 were contributed by a second Seattle source. Whole blood was collected in K2EDTA tubes by collaborating institutions according to the institutions' own protocols. For TCRbeta analysis, collaborators shipped samples in one of three forms: frozen whole blood, isolated PBMCs, or DNA extracted from either of those sample types. TCRbeta CDR3 regions were amplified from genomic DNA using the immunoSEQ Assay, a bias-controlled multiplex PCR. As for how the authors treated the data: Nucleated cell counts per sample were estimated from amplification of reference gene primers within the assay. To quantify the absolute abundance of each unique TCRbeta CDR3 rearrangement, sequence reads were collapsed and filtered. Productive Simpson clonality was computed per sample as the square root of Simpson's diversity index over productive rearrangements. TCRdb re-hosts the immuneACCESS table, in-frame sequences only. Its copies lack some clones; in the studies checked, an unresolved V gene accounts for under half of them, and the cause for the rest is not known. The D gene and trimming were derived from the DNA, and the V and J assignments and clone size from that table. The sample data list approximately 250,000 clones, and approximately 87% of these were observed just once. About 4.5% of the sample comes from the top ten.

Sequenced: peripheral blood. This TCR came from a man in his fifties or sixties who had recovered from COVID-19. This receptor chain uses TRBV11-2 and TRBJ1-4; a tentative D match to TRBD1 spans 6 bases. The CDR3 region: CASSLAGRGITNEKLFF. The bases are TGTGCCAGCAGCTTAGCCGGAAGGGGGATCACTAATGAAAAACTGTTTTTT.